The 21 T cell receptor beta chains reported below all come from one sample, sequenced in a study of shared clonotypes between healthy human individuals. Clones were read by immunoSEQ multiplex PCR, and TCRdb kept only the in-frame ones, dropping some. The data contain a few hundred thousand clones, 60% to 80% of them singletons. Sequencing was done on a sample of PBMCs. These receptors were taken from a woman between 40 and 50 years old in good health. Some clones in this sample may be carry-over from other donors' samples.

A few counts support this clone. CDR3 coding DNA: TGTGCCAGCAGTGGGGGTCGGAGGGGTAGCAATCAGCCCCAGCATTTT. As protein: CASSGGRRGSNQPQHF. V usage is TRBV28 and J usage is TRBJ1-5, with a tentative D call TRBD1 (5 bases). Germline V gene lookup returns CDR1 MDHEN and CDR2 SYDVKM. The CDR3 contains 16 residues. V lost 5 bases, J lost 0 bases, and 14 bases lay in between.

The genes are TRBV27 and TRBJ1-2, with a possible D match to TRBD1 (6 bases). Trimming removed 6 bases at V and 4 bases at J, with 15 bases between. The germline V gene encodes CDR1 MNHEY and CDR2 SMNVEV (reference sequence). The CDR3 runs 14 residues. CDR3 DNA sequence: TGTGCCAGCAGCTTTTCAGGGGCGATCTATGGCTACACCTTC. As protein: CASSFSGAIYGYTF.

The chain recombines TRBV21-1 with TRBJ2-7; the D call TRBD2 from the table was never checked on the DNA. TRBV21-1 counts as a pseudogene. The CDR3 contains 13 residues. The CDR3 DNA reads TGTGCCAGCAGCAAAGCTCTAGTCTACGAGCAGTACTTC. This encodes CASSKALVYEQYF.

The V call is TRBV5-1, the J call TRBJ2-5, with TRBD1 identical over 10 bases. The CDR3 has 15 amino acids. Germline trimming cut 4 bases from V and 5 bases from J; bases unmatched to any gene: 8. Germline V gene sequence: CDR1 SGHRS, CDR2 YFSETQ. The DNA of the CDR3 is TGCGCCAGCAGCCTTTGGGGGGACAGGGGTGAGACCCAGTACTTC. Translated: CASSLWGDRGETQYF.

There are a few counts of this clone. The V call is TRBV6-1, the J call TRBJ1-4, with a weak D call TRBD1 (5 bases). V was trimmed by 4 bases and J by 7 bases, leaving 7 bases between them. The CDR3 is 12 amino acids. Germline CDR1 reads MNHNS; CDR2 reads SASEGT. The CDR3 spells CASSAQGEKLFF. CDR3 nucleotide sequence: TGTGCCAGCAGTGCCCAGGGTGAAAAACTGTTTTTT.

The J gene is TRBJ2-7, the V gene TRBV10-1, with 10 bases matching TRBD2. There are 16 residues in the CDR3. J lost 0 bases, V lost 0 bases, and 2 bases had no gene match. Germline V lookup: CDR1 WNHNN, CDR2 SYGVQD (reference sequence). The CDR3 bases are TGCGCCAGCAGTGAGTCCCCTAGCGGGAGCTCCTACGAGCAGTACTTC. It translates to CASSESPSGSSYEQYF.

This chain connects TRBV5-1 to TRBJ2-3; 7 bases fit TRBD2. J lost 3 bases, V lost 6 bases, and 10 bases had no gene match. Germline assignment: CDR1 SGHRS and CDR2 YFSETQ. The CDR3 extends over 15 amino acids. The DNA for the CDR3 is TGCGCCAGCAACCTTGGCGGGAGTGGGACAGATACGCAGTATTTT. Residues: CASNLGGSGTDTQYF.

CDR3 loop: CASSWTGYDSDTQYF. CDR3 nucleotide sequence: TGCGCCAGCAGCTGGACAGGGTATGATTCCGATACGCAGTATTTT. This rearrangement joins TRBV5-1 to TRBJ2-3; 8 nucleotides line up with TRBD1. The germline gives CDR1 SGHRS, CDR2 YFSETQ. The J segment lost 6 bases and the V segment lost 3 bases, leaving 9 bases of the junction unmatched. The CDR3 length is 15 residues.

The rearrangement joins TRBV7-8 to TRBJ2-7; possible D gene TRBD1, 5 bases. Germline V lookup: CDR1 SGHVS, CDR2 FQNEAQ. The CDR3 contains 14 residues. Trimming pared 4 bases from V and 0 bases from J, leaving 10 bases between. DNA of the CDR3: TGTGCCAGCAGCTCAACCCAGGGCTCCTACGAGCAGTACTTC. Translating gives CASSSTQGSYEQYF.

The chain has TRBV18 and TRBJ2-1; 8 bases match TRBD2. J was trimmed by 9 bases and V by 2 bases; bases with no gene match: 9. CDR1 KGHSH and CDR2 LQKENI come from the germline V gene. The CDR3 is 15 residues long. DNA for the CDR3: TGTGCCAGCTCACCAAAAGCGGGAGTGGGTGGTGAGCAGTTCTTC. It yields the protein CASSPKAGVGGEQFF.

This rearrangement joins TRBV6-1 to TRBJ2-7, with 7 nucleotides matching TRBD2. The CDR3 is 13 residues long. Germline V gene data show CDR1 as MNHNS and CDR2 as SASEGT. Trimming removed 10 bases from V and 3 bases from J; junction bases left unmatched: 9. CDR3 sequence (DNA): TGTGCCATCAGGGACCCGGGAGGCTACGAGCAGTACTTC. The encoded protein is CAIRDPGGYEQYF.

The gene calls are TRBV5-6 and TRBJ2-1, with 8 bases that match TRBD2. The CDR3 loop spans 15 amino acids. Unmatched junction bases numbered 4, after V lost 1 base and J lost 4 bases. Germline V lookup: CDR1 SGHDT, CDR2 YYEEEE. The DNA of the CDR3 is TGTGCCAGCAGCTTGATCAGCGGGGGATACAATGAGCAGTTCTTC. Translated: CASSLISGGYNEQFF.

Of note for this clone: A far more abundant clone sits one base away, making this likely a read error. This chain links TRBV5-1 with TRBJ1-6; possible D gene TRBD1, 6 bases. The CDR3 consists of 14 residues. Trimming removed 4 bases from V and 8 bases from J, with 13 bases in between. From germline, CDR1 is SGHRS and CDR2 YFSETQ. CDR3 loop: CASSLQGGDSPLHF. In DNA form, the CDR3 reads TGCGCCAGCAGCCTACAGGGAGGGGATTCACCCCTCCACTTT.

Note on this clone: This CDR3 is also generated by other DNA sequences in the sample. This chain's CDR3 is CASSLPYNEQFF. CDR3 sequence (DNA): TGTGCCAGCAGCTTACCCTACAATGAGCAGTTCTTC. The V and J genes are TRBV7-2 and TRBJ2-1; no clear D gene. V lost 2 bases and J 2 bases, leaving 1 base between the germline ends. The CDR3 contains 12 residues. CDR1 and CDR2 (germline): SGHTA, FQGNSA.

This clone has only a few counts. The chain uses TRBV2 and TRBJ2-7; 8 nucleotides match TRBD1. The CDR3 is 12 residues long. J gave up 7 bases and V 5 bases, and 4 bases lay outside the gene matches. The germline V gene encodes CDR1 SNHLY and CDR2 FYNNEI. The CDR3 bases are TGTGCCAGCAGTCGAACAGGGGGGGAGCAGTACTTC. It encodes CASSRTGGEQYF.

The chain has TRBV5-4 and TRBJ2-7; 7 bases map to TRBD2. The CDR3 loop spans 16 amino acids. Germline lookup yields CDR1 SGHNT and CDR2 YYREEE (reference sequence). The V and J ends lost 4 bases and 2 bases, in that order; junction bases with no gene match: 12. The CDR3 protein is CASSPNGLVPPYEQYF. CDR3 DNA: TGTGCCAGCAGCCCTAACGGACTAGTCCCACCCTACGAGCAGTACTTC.

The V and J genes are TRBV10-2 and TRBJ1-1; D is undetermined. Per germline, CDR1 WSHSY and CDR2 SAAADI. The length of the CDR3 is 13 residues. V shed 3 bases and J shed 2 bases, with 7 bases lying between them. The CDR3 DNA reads TGCGCCAGCAGTGATAACCTCAACACTGAAGCTTTCTTT. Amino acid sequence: CASSDNLNTEAFF.

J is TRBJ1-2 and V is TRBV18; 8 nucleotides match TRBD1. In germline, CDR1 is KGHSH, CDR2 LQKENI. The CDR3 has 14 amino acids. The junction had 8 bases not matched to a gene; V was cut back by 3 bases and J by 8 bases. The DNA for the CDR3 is TGTGCCAGCTCACCCGGACAGGGCGGCGAAGGCTACACCTTC. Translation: CASSPGQGGEGYTF.

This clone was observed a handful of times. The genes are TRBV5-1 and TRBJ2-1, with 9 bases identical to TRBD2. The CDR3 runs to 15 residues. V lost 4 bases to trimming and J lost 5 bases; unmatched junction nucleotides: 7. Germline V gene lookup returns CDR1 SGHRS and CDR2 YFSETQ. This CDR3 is CASSRWGGGDNEQFF. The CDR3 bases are TGCGCCAGCAGCCGGTGGGGCGGGGGGGACAATGAGCAGTTCTTC. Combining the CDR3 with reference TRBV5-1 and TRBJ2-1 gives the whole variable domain KAGVTQTPRYLIKTRGQQVTLSCSPISGHRSVSWYQQTPGQGLQFLFEYFSETQRNKGNFPGRFSGRQFSNSRSEMNVSTLELGDSALYLCASSRWGGGDNEQFFGPGTRLTVL.

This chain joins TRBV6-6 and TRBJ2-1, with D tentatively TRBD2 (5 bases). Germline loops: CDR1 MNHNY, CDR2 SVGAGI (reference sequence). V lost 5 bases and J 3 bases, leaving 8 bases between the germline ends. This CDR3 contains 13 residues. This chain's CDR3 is CASSRTGYNEQFF. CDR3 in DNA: TGTGCCAGCAGTCGGACTGGCTACAATGAGCAGTTCTTC.

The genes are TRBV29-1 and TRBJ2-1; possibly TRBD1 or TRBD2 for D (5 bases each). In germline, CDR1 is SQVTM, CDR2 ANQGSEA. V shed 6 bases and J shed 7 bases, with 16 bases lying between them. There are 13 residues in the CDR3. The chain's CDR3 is CSVTDGAQNEQFF. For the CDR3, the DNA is TGCAGCGTGACGGACGGGGCCCAAAATGAGCAGTTCTTC.